Shown below are 28 T cell receptor beta chains from a single sample sequenced in a study of OX40 agonist ivuxolimab in advanced cancers. Measured with immunoSEQ multiplex PCR; TCRdb has only the in-frame clones, and not every one. The sample includes more than 65,000 clones, nearly 90% of them seen just once. This material consisted of CD4+ or CD8+ T cells sorted from blood, taken in a trial of the OX40 agonist ivuxolimab. The origin of the receptors is an adult with an advanced solid tumor such as melanoma, head and neck, liver or kidney cancer.

This sequence joins TRBV19 and TRBJ1-2; no firm D call. Between the trimmed V and J ends, which lost 3 bases and 4 bases, there was a span of 12 bases. The CDR3 covers 14 residues. Looked up from germline, CDR1 is LNHDA and CDR2 is SQIVND (reference sequence). CDR3 sequence reads: CASSMSGISYGYTF. The CDR3 DNA sequence: TGTGCCAGTAGTATGAGTGGCATATCCTATGGCTACACCTTC.

The J gene is TRBJ2-5, the V gene TRBV29-1; 10 bases agree with TRBD1. There are 13 residues in the CDR3. CDR1 and CDR2 from the germline V gene are SQVTM and ANQGSEA. With 3 bases clipped from V and 5 bases from J, the junction kept 3 bases outside the gene matches. Here the CDR3 DNA reads TGCAGCGTTGAGGGGACAGGGGTTGAGACCCAGTACTTC. Residues: CSVEGTGVETQYF.

The chain has TRBV11-2 and TRBJ1-2; D perhaps matches TRBD1 (6 bases). Trimming took off 1 base at V and 13 bases at J, with 10 bases between the two ends. CDR1 is SGHAT, CDR2 FQNNGV, per germline. The CDR3 sequence is 11 residues long. CDR3 bases: TGTGCCAGCAGCTTAGTCTCAGGGGTCACCTTC. As protein: CASSLVSGVTF.

The rearrangement links TRBV6-1 to TRBJ1-5; no firm D call. From germline, CDR1 is MNHNS and CDR2 SASEGT. This CDR3 is built from 14 residues. V gave up 7 bases and J gave up 4 bases, with 14 bases separating them. DNA of the CDR3: TGTGCCAGCAAAACTTGGCAGCTTAATCAGCCCCAGCATTTT. Its protein is CASKTWQLNQPQHF.

The CDR3 coding sequence is TGTGCCAGCAGCTCTTGGGACAGCTCTGGAAACACCATATATTTT. Translation gives CASSSWDSSGNTIYF. This chain joins TRBV7-9 and TRBJ1-3; 7 positions agree with TRBD1. Germline V gives CDR1 SEHNR, CDR2 FQNEAQ (reference sequence). V lost 4 bases and J lost 0; bases outside the gene matches: 3. The CDR3 sequence is 15 residues long.

This chain connects TRBV5-1 to TRBJ2-7; D could derive from TRBD1 or TRBD2 (6 bases each). Germline values: CDR1 SGHRS, CDR2 YFSETQ. V dropped 4 bases and J dropped 1 base, with 21 bases sitting between them. CDR3 length equals 17 residues. The CDR3, as DNA: TGCGCCAGCAGCACCTCCGTGGGCGGGACAAAATCCTACGAGCAGTACTTC. This encodes CASSTSVGGTKSYEQYF.

This chain uses TRBV29-1 with TRBJ2-3; D may be TRBD2 (5 bases). This CDR3 region has 12 residues. V lost 4 bases and J lost 9, with 14 bases in between. The germline CDR1 and CDR2 sequences are SQVTM and ANQGSEA. This chain's CDR3 is CSVVRGSGTQYF. The CDR3 nucleotides are TGCAGCGTTGTACGAGGGTCGGGGACGCAGTATTTT.

The chain employs TRBV4-1 and TRBJ2-7; 11 nucleotides match TRBD2. The germline gives CDR1 MGHRA, CDR2 YSYEKL. The CDR3 has 18 residues. The junction had 13 bases not matched to a gene; V was cut back by 2 bases and J by 4 bases. CDR3 in amino acids: CASSQRDDSSGGRYEQYF. The DNA of the CDR3 is TGCGCCAGCAGCCAACGCGACGATTCTAGCGGGGGGAGGTACGAGCAGTACTTC.

The rearrangement links TRBV2 to TRBJ2-1, with D possibly TRBD1 on 6 matching bases. The germline CDR1 and CDR2 sequences are SNHLY and FYNNEI. CDR3 length: 16 amino acids. Trimming removed 5 bases from V and 6 bases from J, with 20 bases in between. CDR3 DNA: TGTGCCAGCAGTCGCGGACAGATACGGACTCTCAATGAGCAGTTCTTC. This codes for CASSRGQIRTLNEQFF. Variable domain in full (rest from reference TRBV2 and TRBJ2-1): EPEVTQTPSHQVTQMGQEVILRCVPISNHLYFYWYRQILGQKVEFLVSFYNNEISEKSEIFDDQFSVERPDGSNFTLKIRSTKLEDSAMYFCASSRGQIRTLNEQFFGPGTRLTVL.

The rearrangement uses TRBV7-2 and TRBJ1-1, with 7 bases identical to TRBD1. CDR3 size: 15 residues. The germline gives CDR1 SGHTA, CDR2 FQGNSA. Trimming took 0 bases from V and 4 from J; bases not matched to a gene: 5. The CDR3 DNA sequence: TGTGCCAGCAGCTTAGCGCAAGGGGGCCGCACTGAAGCTTTCTTT. Protein sequence: CASSLAQGGRTEAFF.

V gene TRBV7-9 combines with J gene TRBJ2-3; a possible D gene is TRBD2 (6 bases). There are 15 residues in the CDR3. The germline V gene encodes CDR1 SEHNR and CDR2 FQNEAQ (reference sequence). Trimming removed 1 base from V and 4 bases from J, with 12 bases in between. The CDR3 protein is CASSLDGGGADTQYF. The CDR3 DNA reads TGTGCCAGCAGCTTAGACGGGGGAGGCGCAGATACGCAGTATTTT.

This chain uses TRBV5-4 with TRBJ2-4; possibly TRBD1 for D (5 bases). The germline V gene has CDR1 SGHNT and CDR2 YYREEE (reference sequence). The germline V and J ends were trimmed by 2 bases and 13 bases, with 13 bases remaining between them. The CDR3 length is 12 residues. CDR3 sequence: CASSFQGRAQYF. CDR3 DNA: TGTGCCAGCAGCTTCCAGGGTCGGGCACAGTACTTC.

The chain recombines TRBV7-8 with TRBJ2-5; D is uncertain. Germline V gene sequence: CDR1 SGHVS, CDR2 FQNEAQ. The CDR3 spans 13 residues. With 4 bases removed from V and 7 bases from J, the gap between germline ends came to 13 bases. CDR3 loop: CASSSPLPATQYF. The CDR3, as DNA: TGTGCCAGCAGCTCCCCGCTTCCTGCGACCCAGTACTTC.

The chain is built from TRBV6-6 and TRBJ2-7; 11 nucleotides match TRBD2. Germline lookup yields CDR1 MNHNY and CDR2 SVGAGI (reference sequence). The V gene end was trimmed by 8 bases and the J gene end by 2 bases; junction bases not matched to a gene: 2. This CDR3 has 13 amino acids. CDR3 region: CASGTSGPYEQYF. DNA of the CDR3: TGTGCCAGCGGGACTAGCGGACCCTACGAGCAGTACTTC.

The rearrangement links TRBV19 to TRBJ2-2; D is ambiguous. Germline-derived CDR1 and CDR2 are LNHDA and SQIVND (reference sequence). Trimming shortened V by 1 base and J by 5 bases, and 5 bases separated the two germline ends. The CDR3 length is 13 residues. CDR3 DNA: TGTGCCAGTAGTATAGTTGGGACCGGGGAGCTGTTTTTT. This codes for CASSIVGTGELFF.

The CDR3 here is CASSASTGRVGTDTQYF. The CDR3 nucleotides are TGTGCCAGCAGCGCCAGCACGGGCAGGGTTGGCACAGATACGCAGTATTTT. The chain recombines TRBV9 with TRBJ2-3, with D tentatively TRBD1 (5 bases). This CDR3 is built from 17 residues. The germline V gene has CDR1 SGDLS and CDR2 YYNGEE. Trimming removed 3 bases from V and 1 base from J, with 18 bases in between.

The gene calls are TRBV25-1 and TRBJ1-1, with a possible D match to TRBD1 (6 bases). There are 16 residues in the CDR3. Germline CDR1 and CDR2: MGHDK and SYGVNS. V was trimmed by 3 bases and J by 2 bases, leaving 16 bases between them. The CDR3 nucleotides are TGTGCCAGCAGTGAGTGGGGGCTCCGGGCCAACACTGAAGCTTTCTTT. This encodes CASSEWGLRANTEAFF.

Notes on this clone: This CDR3 is also generated by other DNA sequences in the sample. The chain carries TRBV5-1 and TRBJ1-6; no definite D call. The CDR3 has 14 amino acids. Germline CDR1 SGHRS, CDR2 YFSETQ. V was pared by 0 bases and J by 5 bases, with 6 bases between. The DNA for the CDR3 is TGCGCCAGCAGCTTGGAACAGAATAATTCACCCCTCCACTTT. Its translation: CASSLEQNNSPLHF.

This chain connects TRBV27 to TRBJ1-4, with D maybe TRBD1 (5 bases). Germline V CDR1 and CDR2: MNHEY, SMNVEV (reference sequence). Deletions cut 2 bases from V and 8 bases from J, with 9 bases between. This CDR3 has 13 residues. CDR3 amino acids: CASSLDRWEKLFF. DNA for the CDR3: TGTGCCAGCAGTTTAGACAGATGGGAAAAACTGTTTTTT.

The CDR3 loop is CASSFGGREPQHF. The CDR3, as DNA: TGTGCCAGCAGTTTTGGGGGGCGGGAGCCCCAGCATTTT. The chain employs TRBV7-8 and TRBJ1-5; D perhaps matches TRBD1 (6 bases). Between the trimmed V and J ends, which lost 6 bases and 8 bases, there was a span of 14 bases. This CDR3 has 13 amino acids. The germline gives CDR1 SGHVS, CDR2 FQNEAQ.

The rearrangement joins TRBV6-1 to TRBJ2-1; 15 bases agree with TRBD2. The V gene's germline CDR1 is MNHNS and CDR2 SASEGT. Germline trimming cut 3 bases from V and 7 bases from J; bases unmatched to any gene: 13. CDR3 length: 19 amino acids. The CDR3 coding sequence is TGTGCCAGCAGTGACCTGGGACTAGCGGGGGGTAGGGTAAGGAATGAGCAGTTCTTC. This translates into CASSDLGLAGGRVRNEQFF.

The chain combines TRBV6-1 with TRBJ2-7; TRBD1 matches 8 bases. CDR3 length: 14 residues. Germline V lookup: CDR1 MNHNS, CDR2 SASEGT. J gave up 3 bases and V 2 bases, and 3 bases lay outside the gene matches. In DNA, the CDR3 is TGTGCCAGCAGTGAACGCGACAGGGGCTACGAGCAGTACTTC. It translates to CASSERDRGYEQYF.

V and J are TRBV2 and TRBJ2-3; maybe TRBD2 (6 bases). This CDR3 contains 15 residues. V was trimmed by 5 bases and J by 2 bases, leaving 14 bases between them. CDR1 and CDR2 from the germline V gene are SNHLY and FYNNEI. The CDR3 reads CASSRDFQSTDTQYF. The CDR3 DNA reads as TGTGCCAGCAGTCGGGACTTTCAATCCACAGATACGCAGTATTTT.

The V call is TRBV30, the J call TRBJ1-5; possible D gene TRBD1, 6 bases. Germline CDR1 GTSNPN, CDR2 SVGIG (reference sequence). Trimming took 2 bases from V and 9 from J, leaving 11 bases between them. The length of the CDR3 is 12 residues. The CDR3 sequence is CAWSQGRRPQHF. The DNA of the CDR3 is TGTGCCTGGAGTCAGGGGCGGAGGCCCCAGCATTTT.

The rearrangement uses TRBV7-2 and TRBJ1-6; D remains unclear. The V end lost 5 bases, the J end lost 0 bases, and 14 bases lay between the germline ends. Germline V CDR1 and CDR2: SGHTA, FQGNSA. This CDR3 contains 17 residues. The CDR3: CASSPRTADSYNSPLHF. The CDR3, as DNA: TGTGCCAGCAGCCCTCGGACGGCGGACTCCTATAATTCACCCCTCCACTTT.

The rearrangement links TRBV7-8 to TRBJ1-1, with 11 bases that match TRBD1. This CDR3 is 15 amino acids long. The germline gives CDR1 SGHVS, CDR2 FQNEAQ. Losses at the gene ends were 5 bases for V and 5 bases for J; bases not matched to a gene: 7. The CDR3 DNA is TGTGCCAGCAGCACCCGGACAGGGGGCTATACTGAAGCTTTCTTT. It encodes CASSTRTGGYTEAFF.

The chain combines TRBV28 with TRBJ1-2, with unresolved D. Germline assignment: CDR1 MDHEN and CDR2 SYDVKM. CDR3 length equals 12 residues. V was pared by 6 bases and J by 8 bases, with 13 bases between. The CDR3 loop is CASRSEGWGYTF. Here the CDR3 DNA reads TGTGCCAGCAGATCAGAGGGTTGGGGCTACACCTTC.

The CDR3 reads CASSTHGQGDSLGNTIYF. DNA of the CDR3: TGCGCCAGCAGCACTCACGGACAGGGAGACTCGCTCGGAAACACCATATATTTT. This chain uses TRBV4-1 with TRBJ1-3, with 8 positions matching TRBD1. Germline V gene sequence: CDR1 MGHRA, CDR2 YSYEKL. The CDR3 totals 18 residues. J was trimmed by 4 bases and V by 5 bases; bases with no gene match: 16.